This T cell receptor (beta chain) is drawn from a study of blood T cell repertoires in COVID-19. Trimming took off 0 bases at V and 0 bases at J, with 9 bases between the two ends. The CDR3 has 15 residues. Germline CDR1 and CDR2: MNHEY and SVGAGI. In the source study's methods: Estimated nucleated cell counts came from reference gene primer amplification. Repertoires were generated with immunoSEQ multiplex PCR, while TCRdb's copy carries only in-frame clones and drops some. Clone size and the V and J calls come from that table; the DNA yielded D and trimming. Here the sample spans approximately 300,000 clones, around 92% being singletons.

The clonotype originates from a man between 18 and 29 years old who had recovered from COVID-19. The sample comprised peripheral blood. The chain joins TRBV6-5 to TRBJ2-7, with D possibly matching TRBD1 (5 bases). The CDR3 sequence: CASSYSTASSYEQYF. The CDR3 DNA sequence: TGTGCCAGCAGTTACTCGACAGCAAGCTCCTACGAGCAGTACTTC.